This is a list of T cell receptor beta chains from one sample in a study of cytotoxic CD8 clonotypes in ibrutinib-treated CLL. TCRdb keeps only in-frame clones here, not all; method: immunoSEQ multiplex PCR. This sample carries about 22,000 clones, about three quarters of them seen once, and the ten largest clones take under 8.5%. This specimen was PBMCs, taken before ibrutinib treatment. Every receptor here comes from a human donor with chronic lymphocytic leukemia. The CDR3 runs from the conserved cysteine through the conserved F or W. Each record gives: J gene, D gene, V gene, CDR3 protein, CDR3 DNA. A D gene is named only where the DNA matches it firmly.

J gene: TRBJ1-5
D gene: NA
V gene: TRBV28
CDR3 protein: CASSSARRGNQPQHF
CDR3 DNA: TGTGCCAGCAGTTCCGCCAGGAGGGGCAATCAGCCCCAGCATTTT

J gene: TRBJ2-1
D gene: TRBD1
V gene: TRBV7-9
CDR3 protein: CASSPGGQGYNEQFF
CDR3 DNA: TGTGCCAGCAGCCCCGGGGGACAGGGGTACAATGAGCAGTTCTTC

J gene: TRBJ2-1
D gene: TRBD2
V gene: TRBV7-9
CDR3 protein: CASSPFTSGLVFF
CDR3 DNA: TGTGCCAGCAGCCCATTCACTAGCGGCTTGGTGTTCTTC

J gene: TRBJ1-1
D gene: NA
V gene: TRBV30
CDR3 protein: CAWVLSGAAFF
CDR3 DNA: TGTGCCTGGGTCCTGAGCGGGGCAGCTTTCTTT

J gene: TRBJ2-3
D gene: TRBD2
V gene: TRBV5-6
CDR3 protein: CASSYLAGGPRTDTQYF
CDR3 DNA: TGTGCCAGCAGCTATTTAGCGGGAGGGCCACGCACAGATACGCAGTATTTT

J gene: TRBJ1-5
D gene: NA
V gene: TRBV19
CDR3 protein: CASSMGRPNQPQHF
CDR3 DNA: TGTGCCAGTAGTATGGGACGGCCTAATCAGCCCCAGCATTTT

J gene: TRBJ1-3
D gene: TRBD1
V gene: TRBV2
CDR3 protein: CASSDSRQGGRNTIYF
CDR3 DNA: TGTGCCAGCAGTGATAGTCGACAGGGAGGGAGAAACACCATATATTTT

J gene: TRBJ2-7
D gene: NA
V gene: TRBV20-1
CDR3 protein: CSASLGWEQYF
CDR3 DNA: TGCAGTGCTAGTTTGGGGTGGGAGCAGTACTTC

J gene: TRBJ1-2
D gene: NA
V gene: TRBV10-3
CDR3 protein: CAIWGGQGPAGYTF
CDR3 DNA: TGTGCCATCTGGGGAGGACAAGGGCCCGCGGGCTACACCTTC

J gene: TRBJ1-1
D gene: TRBD1
V gene: TRBV10-3
CDR3 protein: CAISERTGLNTEAFF
CDR3 DNA: TGTGCCATCAGTGAGAGGACAGGACTGAACACTGAAGCTTTCTTT